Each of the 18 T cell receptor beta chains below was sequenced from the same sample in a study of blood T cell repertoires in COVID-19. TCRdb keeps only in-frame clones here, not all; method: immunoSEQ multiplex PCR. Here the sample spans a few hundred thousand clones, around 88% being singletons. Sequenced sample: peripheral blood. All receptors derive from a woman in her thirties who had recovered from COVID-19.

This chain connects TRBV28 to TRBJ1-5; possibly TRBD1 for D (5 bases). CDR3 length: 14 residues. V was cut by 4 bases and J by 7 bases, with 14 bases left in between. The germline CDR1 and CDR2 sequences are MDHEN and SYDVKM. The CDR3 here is CASSSTAFGQPQHF. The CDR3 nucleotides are TGTGCCAGCAGTTCGACAGCTTTCGGGCAGCCCCAGCATTTT.

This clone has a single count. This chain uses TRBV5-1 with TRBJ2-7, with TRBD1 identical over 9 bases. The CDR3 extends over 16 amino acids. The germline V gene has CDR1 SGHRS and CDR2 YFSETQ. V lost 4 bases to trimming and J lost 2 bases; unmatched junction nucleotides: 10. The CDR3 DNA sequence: TGCGCCAGCAGCCCGGGACAGGGCGGCGGGACCTACGAGCAGTACTTC. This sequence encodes CASSPGQGGGTYEQYF.

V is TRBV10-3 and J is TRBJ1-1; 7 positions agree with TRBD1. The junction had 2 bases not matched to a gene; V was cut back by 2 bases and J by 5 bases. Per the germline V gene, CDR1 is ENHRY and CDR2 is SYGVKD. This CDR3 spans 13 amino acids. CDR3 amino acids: CAISETGETEAFF. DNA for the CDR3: TGTGCCATCAGTGAGACAGGGGAGACTGAAGCTTTCTTT.

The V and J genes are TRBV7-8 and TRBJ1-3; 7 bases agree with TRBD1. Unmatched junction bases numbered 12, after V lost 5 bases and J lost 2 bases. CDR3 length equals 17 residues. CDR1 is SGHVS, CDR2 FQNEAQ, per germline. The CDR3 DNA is TGTGCCAGCAGCGGTCCGGAACCGGGACAGACTGGAAACACCATATATTTT. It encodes CASSGPEPGQTGNTIYF.

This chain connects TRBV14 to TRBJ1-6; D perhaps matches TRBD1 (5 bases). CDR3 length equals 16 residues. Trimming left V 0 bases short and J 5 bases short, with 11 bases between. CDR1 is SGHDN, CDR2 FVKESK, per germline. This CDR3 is CASSQDPTGDNSPLHF. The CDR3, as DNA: TGTGCCAGCAGCCAAGATCCCACAGGCGATAATTCACCCCTCCACTTT.

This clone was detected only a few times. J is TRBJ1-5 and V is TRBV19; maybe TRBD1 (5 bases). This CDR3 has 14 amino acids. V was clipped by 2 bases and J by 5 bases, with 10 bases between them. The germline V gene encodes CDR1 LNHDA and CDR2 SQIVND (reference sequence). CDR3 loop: CASSISGRDQPQHF. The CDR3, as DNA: TGTGCCAGTAGTATATCAGGGAGGGATCAGCCCCAGCATTTT. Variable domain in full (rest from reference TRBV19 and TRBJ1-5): DGGITQSPKYLFRKEGQNVTLSCEQNLNHDAMYWYRQDPGQGLRLIYYSQIVNDFQKGDIAEGYSVSREKKESFPLTVTSAQKNPTAFYLCASSISGRDQPQHFGDGTRLSIL.

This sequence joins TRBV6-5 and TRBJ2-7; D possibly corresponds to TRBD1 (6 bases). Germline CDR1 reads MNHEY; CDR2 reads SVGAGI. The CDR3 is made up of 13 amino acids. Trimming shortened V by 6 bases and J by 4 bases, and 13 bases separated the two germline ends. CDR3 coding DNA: TGTGCCAGCAGAAAGACAGGAATATACGAGCAGTACTTC. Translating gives CASRKTGIYEQYF.

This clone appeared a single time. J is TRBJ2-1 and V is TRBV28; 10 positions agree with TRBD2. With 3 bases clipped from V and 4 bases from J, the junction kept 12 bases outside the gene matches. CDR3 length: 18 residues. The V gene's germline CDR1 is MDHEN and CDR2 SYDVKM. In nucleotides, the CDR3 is TGTGCCAGCAGTTTTATGAGGGGGTCTAGCGGGGGATACAATGAGCAGTTCTTC. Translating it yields CASSFMRGSSGGYNEQFF.

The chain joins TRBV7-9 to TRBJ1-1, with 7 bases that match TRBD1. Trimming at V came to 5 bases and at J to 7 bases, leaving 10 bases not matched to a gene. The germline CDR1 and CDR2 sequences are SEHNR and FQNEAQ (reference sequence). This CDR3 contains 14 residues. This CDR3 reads CASSPGGTASEAFF. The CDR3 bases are TGTGCCAGCAGCCCCGGAGGGACAGCTAGTGAAGCTTTCTTT. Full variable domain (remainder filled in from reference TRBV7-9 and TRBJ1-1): DTGVSQNPRHKITKRGQNVTFRCDPISEHNRLYWYRQTLGQGPEFLTYFQNEAQLEKSRLLSDRFSAERPKGSFSTLEIQRTEQGDSAMYLCASSPGGTASEAFFGQGTRLTVV.

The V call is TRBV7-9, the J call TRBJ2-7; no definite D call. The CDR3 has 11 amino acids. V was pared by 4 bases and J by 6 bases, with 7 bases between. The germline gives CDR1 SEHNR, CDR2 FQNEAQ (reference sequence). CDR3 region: CASSSMAEQYF. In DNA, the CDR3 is TGTGCCAGCAGCTCCATGGCCGAGCAGTACTTC.

CDR3 nucleotides: TGTGCCACCAGCACCGGACTAGCGGGGAACACAGATACGCAGTATTTT. Protein product: CATSTGLAGNTDTQYF. The chain has TRBV15 and TRBJ2-3; 12 bases line up with TRBD2. The V and J ends lost 4 bases and 2 bases, in that order; junction bases with no gene match: 4. CDR1 LNHNV and CDR2 YYDKDF come from the germline V gene (reference sequence). This CDR3 is 16 amino acids long. The full variable domain, rest sourced from reference TRBV15 and TRBJ2-3, is DAMVIQNPRYQVTQFGKPVTLSCSQTLNHNVMYWYQQKSSQAPKLLFHYYDKDFNNEADTPDNFQSRRPNTSFCFLDIRSPGLGDTAMYLCATSTGLAGNTDTQYFGPGTRLTVL.

CDR3 nucleotide sequence: TGTGCCAGCAGAGCGGGCCGGGGCGAAAAACTGTTTTTT. This gives the protein CASRAGRGEKLFF. The V gene is TRBV7-9, the J gene TRBJ1-4, with D possibly being TRBD1 (5 bases). Deletions cut 6 bases from V and 8 bases from J, with 13 bases between. Per germline, CDR1 SEHNR and CDR2 FQNEAQ (reference sequence). The CDR3 is made up of 13 amino acids.

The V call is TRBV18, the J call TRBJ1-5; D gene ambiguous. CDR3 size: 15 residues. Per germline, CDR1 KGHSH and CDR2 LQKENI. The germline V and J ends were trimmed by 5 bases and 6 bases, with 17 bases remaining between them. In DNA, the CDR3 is TGTGCCAGCTCATCAACGTGGATTTCAGGTCAGCCCCAGCATTTT. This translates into CASSSTWISGQPQHF.

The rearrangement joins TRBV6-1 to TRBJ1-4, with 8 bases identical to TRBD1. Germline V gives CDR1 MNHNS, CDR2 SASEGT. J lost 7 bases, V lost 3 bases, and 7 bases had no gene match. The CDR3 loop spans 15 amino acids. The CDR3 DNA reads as TGTGCCAGCAGTGATCAACAGGGGGGGAGTGAAAAACTGTTTTTT. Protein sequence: CASSDQQGGSEKLFF.

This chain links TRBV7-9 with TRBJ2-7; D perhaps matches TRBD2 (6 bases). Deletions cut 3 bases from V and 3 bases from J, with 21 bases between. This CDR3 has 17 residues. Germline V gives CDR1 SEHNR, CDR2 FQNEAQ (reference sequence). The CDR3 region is CASSLGLGAEGGYEQYF. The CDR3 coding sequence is TGTGCCAGCAGCTTGGGGCTAGGAGCGGAGGGAGGCTACGAGCAGTACTTC.

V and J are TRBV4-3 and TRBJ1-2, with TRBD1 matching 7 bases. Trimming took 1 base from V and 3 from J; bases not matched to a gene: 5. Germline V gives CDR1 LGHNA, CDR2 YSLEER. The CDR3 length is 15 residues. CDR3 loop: CASSQGGQAYYGYTF. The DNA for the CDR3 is TGCGCCAGCAGCCAAGGTGGACAGGCCTACTATGGCTACACCTTC.

CDR3 region: CASSLVTGYEQYF. For the CDR3, the DNA is TGCGCCAGCAGCTTGGTCACGGGATACGAGCAGTACTTC. The chain is built from TRBV5-1 and TRBJ2-7; tentatively, D is TRBD2 (5 bases). The CDR3 length is 13 residues. Deletions cut 0 bases from V and 4 bases from J, with 8 bases between. Germline V gives CDR1 SGHRS, CDR2 YFSETQ.

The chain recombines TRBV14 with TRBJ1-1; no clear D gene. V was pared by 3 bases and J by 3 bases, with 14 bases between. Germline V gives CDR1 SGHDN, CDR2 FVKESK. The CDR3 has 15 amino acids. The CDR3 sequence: CASSQEGLSYTEAFF. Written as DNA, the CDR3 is TGTGCCAGCAGCCAGGAGGGATTATCGTACACTGAAGCTTTCTTT.